This T cell receptor (beta chain) came from a study of spatial heterogeneity in lung cancer. In the study overall: Samples came from 60 to 75 TRACERx patients with untreated early-stage lung cancer. Study-wide results and limits: Whereas they appeared in blood less at follow-up, ubiquitous expanded tumor TCRs appeared there more at resection.

The library protocol tagged each TCR cDNA with a unique molecular identifier. TCRdb passed the 5' RACE reads through MiXCR, listing each CDR3 protein once. The table has about 120,000 distinct CDR3 sequences, 12% seen once. Of note for this clonotype: What it recognizes is unknown.

This CDR3 spans 17 amino acids. The ends were cut back, 7 bases at V and 4 bases at J, with 25 bases in the middle. CDR1 MDHEN and CDR2 SYDVKM come from the germline V gene. Specified time point: blood at routine non-recurrence follow-up after resection. Whole RNA obtained from tumor, nontumor lung or frozen PBMC underwent sequencing without sorting. This specimen was PBMCs, taken at follow-up. This TCR was sampled from a male donor with early-stage non-small cell lung cancer. The genes are TRBV28 and TRBJ1-2, with a possible D match to TRBD1 (5 bases). The DNA of the CDR3 is TGTGCCAGCACCGCGCCCGATGGGACGGAGAGCCTCTATGGCTACACCTTC. Translation: CASTAPDGTESLYGYTF.